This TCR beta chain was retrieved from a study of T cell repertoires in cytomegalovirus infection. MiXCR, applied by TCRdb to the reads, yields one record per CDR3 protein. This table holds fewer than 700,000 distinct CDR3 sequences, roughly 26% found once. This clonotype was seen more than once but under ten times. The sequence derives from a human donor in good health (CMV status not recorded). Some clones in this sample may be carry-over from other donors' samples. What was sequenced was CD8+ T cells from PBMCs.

The CDR3 here is CAISESWDRAYEQYF. The CDR3 DNA reads TGTGCCATCAGTGAGTCTTGGGACCGAGCCTACGAGCAGTACTTC. The V gene is TRBV10-3, the J gene TRBJ2-7; either TRBD1 or TRBD2 may fit D (5 bases each). CDR3 length equals 15 residues. Germline V gives CDR1 ENHRY, CDR2 SYGVKD. V lost 0 bases, J lost 2 bases, and 11 bases lay in between.